Only one count was recorded for the clone carrying this TCR beta chain. The source of the sample is a study of blood T cell repertoires in COVID-19. Recruits, aged roughly 18 to 95 years, lived in 24 US areas. Original processing notes: The assay estimated nucleated cells by amplifying reference gene primers. The protocol was immunoSEQ multiplex PCR, while the TCRdb copy is restricted to in-frame clones and leaves out a portion. Clonal size and the V and J genes are those of that table, whereas D and trimming came from the DNA. The sample holds 300,000 to 450,000 clones, approximately 90% seen once. The sequenced material came from PBMCs or T cells enriched from blood (not recorded which). The receptor comes from a woman aged 18-29 years who had recovered from COVID-19.

CDR3 nucleotides: TGTGCCAGCAGTTTTCGGTTGCGCGAGCAGTACTTC. Amino acid sequence: CASSFRLREQYF. The J gene is TRBJ2-7, the V gene TRBV12-3 or TRBV12-4; D remains ambiguous. The CDR3 runs to 12 residues. Trimming took 3 bases from V and 6 from J, leaving 9 bases between them.